The rows below give T cell receptor beta chains drawn from one sample of a study of blood T cell repertoires in COVID-19. Produced via immunoSEQ multiplex PCR; TCRdb's table is partial and in-frame only. The sample holds about 180,000 clones, 70% to 80% seen once. The source material was PBMCs or T cells enriched from blood (not recorded which). The receptors were sampled from a man aged 60 to 75 who had been exposed to COVID-19. The CDR3 runs from the conserved cysteine through the conserved F or W.

CDR3 protein: CASSLGTVNNSPLHF
V gene: TRBV5-4
J gene: TRBJ1-6

CDR3 protein: CASSIFPGISNQPQHF
V gene: TRBV19
J gene: TRBJ1-5

CDR3 protein: CASSSTGNTEAFF
V gene: TRBV18
J gene: TRBJ1-1

CDR3 protein: CASSAGGQSTEAFF
V gene: TRBV7-2
J gene: TRBJ1-1

CDR3 protein: CASSPRGSAGEQYF
V gene: TRBV7-3
J gene: TRBJ2-7

CDR3 protein: CAIMGQGSVEAFF
V gene: TRBV10-3
J gene: TRBJ1-1

CDR3 protein: CASSVGRATNEKLFF
V gene: TRBV9
J gene: TRBJ1-4

CDR3 protein: CASSGGPTGPSNQPQHF
V gene: TRBV19
J gene: TRBJ1-5

CDR3 protein: CASSSAGVGMNTEAFF
V gene: TRBV19
J gene: TRBJ1-1

CDR3 protein: CASRSQETQYF
V gene: TRBV6-5
J gene: TRBJ2-5

CDR3 protein: CASSAQIGTGNYYGYTF
V gene: TRBV9
J gene: TRBJ1-2

CDR3 protein: CASSPRQGGGNIQYF
V gene: TRBV6-5
J gene: TRBJ2-4

CDR3 protein: CASFAGGEQYF
V gene: TRBV6-5
J gene: TRBJ2-7

CDR3 protein: CASSQPPGTAIYGYTF
V gene: TRBV3-1/TRBV3-2
J gene: TRBJ1-2

CDR3 protein: CASSVHRGQAFF
V gene: TRBV25-1
J gene: TRBJ1-1

CDR3 protein: CASSGTGTGVYGYTF
V gene: TRBV25-1
J gene: TRBJ1-2

CDR3 protein: CASSGGARTEAFF
V gene: TRBV5-1
J gene: TRBJ1-1

CDR3 protein: CASSRVFEKLFF
V gene: TRBV19
J gene: TRBJ1-4

CDR3 protein: CASSRQGARYEQYF
V gene: TRBV6-5
J gene: TRBJ2-7

CDR3 protein: CASTPTGGGSPLHF
V gene: TRBV27
J gene: TRBJ1-6

CDR3 protein: CASSLGPGTGRNIQYF
V gene: TRBV11-3
J gene: TRBJ2-4

CDR3 protein: CASSAGQSNEKLFF
V gene: TRBV25-1
J gene: TRBJ1-4

CDR3 protein: CASSQDLREQYF
V gene: TRBV3-1/TRBV3-2
J gene: TRBJ2-7

CDR3 protein: CASTPPGRGNYNEQFF
V gene: TRBV7-3
J gene: TRBJ2-1

CDR3 protein: CASSFGHPQPQHF
V gene: TRBV12-3/TRBV12-4
J gene: TRBJ1-5

CDR3 protein: CASSVQGREQYF
V gene: TRBV12-3/TRBV12-4
J gene: TRBJ2-7

CDR3 protein: CASSFERPRPDTQYF
V gene: TRBV27
J gene: TRBJ2-3

CDR3 protein: CSVESGTAYGYTF
V gene: TRBV29-1
J gene: TRBJ1-2

CDR3 protein: CASSESFWGQAGRSNTEAFF
V gene: TRBV2
J gene: TRBJ1-1

CDR3 protein: CASSVQGLHGYTF
V gene: TRBV9
J gene: TRBJ1-2

CDR3 protein: CASSYVAAQETQYF
V gene: TRBV6-5
J gene: TRBJ2-5

CDR3 protein: CASSLSSTGGSQPQHF
V gene: TRBV27
J gene: TRBJ1-5

CDR3 protein: CAISGTSYEQYF
V gene: TRBV10-3
J gene: TRBJ2-7